Below, one TCR beta chain is given with its context. Researchers sorted participants into cohorts using their self-reported clinical history. In the original analysis: Amplification of reference gene primers was used by the study to estimate nucleated cell counts. Assay used: immunoSEQ multiplex PCR; TCRdb lists only in-frame clones, some missing. For V, J and clone size, that table is used; D and trimming come from the DNA. This table holds roughly 250,000 clones, 90% to 95% found once. These data originate in a study of blood T cell repertoires in COVID-19. Whole-study context: Whether acute or convalescent, the COVID-19 samples came from the United States, Italy and Spain.

The germline CDR1 and CDR2 sequences are MRHNA and SNTAGT. The CDR3 is 13 residues long. Trimming cost V 4 bases and J 8 bases; bases outside gene matches: 5. The receptor's source is a human donor in a cohort exposed to, infected with or recovered from COVID-19 (not recorded which). The donor label of this sample is uncertain. Source material: PBMCs or T cells enriched from blood (not recorded which). This chain uses TRBV6-4 with TRBJ1-2, with TRBD1 matching 9 bases. CDR3 nucleotide sequence: TGTGCCAGCAGTGGAGGGACAGGGAAAGGCTACACCTTC. This codes for CASSGGTGKGYTF.